Presented here are 16 T cell receptor beta chains from one specimen sequenced in a study of T cell responses to AZD1222 COVID-19 vaccine. This table comes from immunoSEQ multiplex PCR, and its TCRdb copy is limited to in-frame clones, with some not included. This table has 120,000 or so clones, roughly 90% appearing once. Specimen: peripheral blood, collected on day 0 of AZD1222 vaccination. The receptors derive from an adult in good health.

V usage is TRBV7-9 and J usage is TRBJ1-1; D remains unclear. CDR1 and CDR2 (germline): SEHNR, FQNEAQ (reference sequence). The CDR3 extends over 14 amino acids. Trimming cost V 2 bases and J 1 base, with 8 bases left between them. The CDR3 DNA is TGTGCCAGCAGCTTATTGTCATCGAACACTGAAGCTTTCTTT. It is translated as CASSLLSSNTEAFF.

This clone was found a few times. The chain joins TRBV5-1 to TRBJ1-5; D is ambiguous. The ends were cut back, 0 bases at V and 2 bases at J, with 9 bases in the middle. In germline, CDR1 is SGHRS, CDR2 YFSETQ. The length of the CDR3 is 15 residues. CDR3 amino acids: CASSLGDAGNQPQHF. The DNA for the CDR3 is TGCGCCAGCAGCTTGGGGGATGCGGGCAATCAGCCCCAGCATTTT.

The chain carries TRBV4-3 and TRBJ1-4, with 10 bases matching TRBD1. Germline CDR1 is LGHNA and CDR2 is YSLEER. With 5 bases clipped from V and 8 bases from J, the junction kept 11 bases outside the gene matches. The CDR3 has 16 residues. CDR3: CASSKKTGTGDEKLFF. DNA of the CDR3: TGCGCCAGCAGCAAGAAGACCGGGACAGGGGACGAAAAACTGTTTTTT.

The genes are TRBV6-5 and TRBJ2-7, with TRBD2 identical over 10 bases. Germline CDR1 MNHEY, CDR2 SVGAGI. J was trimmed by 3 bases and V by 4 bases; bases with no gene match: 3. This CDR3 is 14 amino acids long. CDR3 protein: CASSLGLADYEQYF. In nucleotides, the CDR3 is TGTGCCAGCAGTTTAGGACTAGCGGACTACGAGCAGTACTTC.

J is TRBJ1-1 and V is TRBV6-5; D might be TRBD1 (5 bases). Germline CDR1 and CDR2: MNHEY and SVGAGI. Trimming took off 9 bases at V and 1 base at J, with 15 bases between the two ends. The CDR3 sequence is 14 residues long. CDR3 protein: CASTFSGGNTEAFF. The CDR3 DNA reads TGTGCCAGTACATTTAGCGGGGGGAACACTGAAGCTTTCTTT.

The chain carries TRBV5-8 and TRBJ2-3; perhaps TRBD1 as D (5 bases). This CDR3 region has 15 residues. Trimming took 4 bases from V and 2 from J, leaving 14 bases between them. Germline-derived CDR1 and CDR2 are SGHTS and YDEGEE. The CDR3 DNA sequence: TGTGCCAGCAGCCCGGACACGACCATCACAGATACGCAGTATTTT. Translating it yields CASSPDTTITDTQYF. Full variable domain (outside the CDR3, taken from reference TRBV5-8 and TRBJ2-3): EAGVTQSPTHLIKTRGQQATLRCSPISGHTSVYWYQQALGLGLQFLLWYDEGEERNRGNFPPRFSGRQFPNYSSELNVNALELEDSALYLCASSPDTTITDTQYFGPGTRLTVL.

The genes are TRBV7-3 and TRBJ2-3, with D unclear. Germline V gene lookup returns CDR1 SGHTA and CDR2 FQGTGA. Trimming shortened V by 4 bases and J by 3 bases, and 11 bases separated the two germline ends. The CDR3 sequence is 14 residues long. CDR3 sequence (DNA): TGTGCCAGCAGCTCGGTCGGCGGAACAGATACGCAGTATTTT. It is translated as CASSSVGGTDTQYF.

The chain combines TRBV7-9 with TRBJ2-2; D remains ambiguous. This CDR3 is 12 amino acids long. Trimming removed 5 bases at V and 6 bases at J, with 7 bases between. CDR1 is SEHNR, CDR2 FQNEAQ, per germline (reference sequence). This CDR3 is CASSSFAGELFF. The CDR3 DNA is TGTGCCAGCAGCAGTTTTGCCGGGGAGCTGTTTTTT.

The chain uses TRBV7-9 and TRBJ1-4, with TRBD1 as a possible D gene (5 bases). Trimming stripped 5 bases from V and 4 bases from J, with 11 bases between. The CDR3 loop spans 14 amino acids. The germline CDR1 and CDR2 sequences are SEHNR and FQNEAQ (reference sequence). This CDR3 is CASSLGTGNEKLFF. For the CDR3, the DNA is TGTGCCAGCAGCCTAGGGACTGGTAATGAAAAACTGTTTTTT.

The chain has TRBV6-6 and TRBJ2-1, with TRBD2 matching over 14 bases. With V trimmed by 5 bases and J by 8 bases, 8 bases remained unmatched. Germline V lookup: CDR1 MNHNY, CDR2 SVGAGI (reference sequence). The CDR3 totals 16 residues. For the CDR3, the DNA is TGTGCCAGCAGTCGACTAGCGGGAGGGCTGGGGGATGAGCAGTTCTTC. Residues: CASSRLAGGLGDEQFF.

The chain uses TRBV18 and TRBJ2-7, with D hard to call. Trimming cost V 3 bases and J 4 bases, with 16 bases left between them. This CDR3 has 15 residues. The germline CDR1 and CDR2 sequences are KGHSH and LQKENI. CDR3 coding DNA: TGTGCCAGCTCACCCTCCGGCCGAAGCTCATACGAGCAGTACTTC. It codes for CASSPSGRSSYEQYF.

The chain joins TRBV11-2 to TRBJ1-2; D is perhaps TRBD1 (6 bases). With 4 bases removed from V and 5 bases from J, the gap between germline ends came to 23 bases. The V gene's germline CDR1 is SGHAT and CDR2 FQNNGV. The CDR3 is 17 residues long. The CDR3 nucleotides read TGTGCCAGCAGCTCCTCGTGGGGGCCTACGAACTTTTATGGCTACACCTTC. The encoded protein is CASSSSWGPTNFYGYTF.

The genes are TRBV6-5 and TRBJ1-1; D might be TRBD1 (5 bases). V lost 4 bases, J lost 4 bases, and 19 bases lay in between. The CDR3 contains 16 residues. Germline V gene data show CDR1 as MNHEY and CDR2 as SVGAGI. DNA of the CDR3: TGTGCCAGCAGTTCTGTGCGGGGCTACCCGGGCACTGAAGCTTTCTTT. Its protein is CASSSVRGYPGTEAFF.

The chain links TRBV11-3 to TRBJ2-1; D could derive from TRBD1 or TRBD2 (6 bases each). The germline CDR1 and CDR2 sequences are SGHNT and YENEEA. V gave up 1 base and J gave up 9 bases, with 16 bases separating them. The CDR3 is 15 amino acids. Here the CDR3 DNA reads TGTGCCAGCAGCTTAGGTCAGGGGACGGGGGCTGAGCAGTTCTTC. It encodes CASSLGQGTGAEQFF.

The chain combines TRBV2 with TRBJ2-3, with 8 bases fitting TRBD2. The CDR3 totals 14 residues. Germline CDR1 and CDR2: SNHLY and FYNNEI. J was trimmed by 2 bases and V by 10 bases; bases with no gene match: 8. CDR3 sequence reads: CANPGGGTTDTQYF. The CDR3 coding sequence is TGTGCCAACCCGGGGGGGGGTACCACAGATACGCAGTATTTT.

The gene calls are TRBV7-3 and TRBJ2-5; 11 positions agree with TRBD1. This CDR3 has 21 amino acids. Per the germline V gene, CDR1 is SGHTA and CDR2 is FQGTGA. The trim removed 5 bases at V and 1 base at J, leaving 21 bases unmatched. CDR3 sequence: CASSQLSLIRDRGALQETQYF. The CDR3 DNA reads TGTGCCAGCAGCCAACTGTCCTTAATACGGGACAGGGGGGCCCTCCAAGAGACCCAGTACTTC.